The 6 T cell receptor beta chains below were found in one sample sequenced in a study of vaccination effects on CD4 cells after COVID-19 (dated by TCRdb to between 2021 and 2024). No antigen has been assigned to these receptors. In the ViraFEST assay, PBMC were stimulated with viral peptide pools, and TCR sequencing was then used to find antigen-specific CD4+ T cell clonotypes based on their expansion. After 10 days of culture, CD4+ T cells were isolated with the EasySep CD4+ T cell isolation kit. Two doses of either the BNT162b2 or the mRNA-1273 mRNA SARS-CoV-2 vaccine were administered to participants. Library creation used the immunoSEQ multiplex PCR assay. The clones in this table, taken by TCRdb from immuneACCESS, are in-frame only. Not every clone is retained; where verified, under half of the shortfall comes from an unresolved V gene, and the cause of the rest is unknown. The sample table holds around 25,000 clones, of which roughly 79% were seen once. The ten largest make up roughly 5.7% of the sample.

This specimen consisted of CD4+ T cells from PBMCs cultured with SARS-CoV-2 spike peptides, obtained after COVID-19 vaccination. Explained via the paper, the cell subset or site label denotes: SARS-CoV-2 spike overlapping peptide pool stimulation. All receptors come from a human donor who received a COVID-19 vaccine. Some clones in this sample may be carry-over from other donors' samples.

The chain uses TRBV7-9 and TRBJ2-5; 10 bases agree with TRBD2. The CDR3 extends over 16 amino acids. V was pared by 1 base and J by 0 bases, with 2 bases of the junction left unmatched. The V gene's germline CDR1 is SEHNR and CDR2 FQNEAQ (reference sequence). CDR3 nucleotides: TGTGCCAGCAGCTTAGTTAGCGGGGGGTACCAAGAGACCCAGTACTTC. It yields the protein CASSLVSGGYQETQYF. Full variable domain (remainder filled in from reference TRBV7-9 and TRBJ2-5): DTGVSQNPRHKITKRGQNVTFRCDPISEHNRLYWYRQTLGQGPEFLTYFQNEAQLEKSRLLSDRFSAERPKGSFSTLEIQRTEQGDSAMYLCASSLVSGGYQETQYFGPGTRLLVL.

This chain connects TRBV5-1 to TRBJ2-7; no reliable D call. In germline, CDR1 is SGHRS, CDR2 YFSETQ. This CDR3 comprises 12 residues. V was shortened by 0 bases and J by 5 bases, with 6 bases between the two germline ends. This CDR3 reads CASSLAGNEQYF. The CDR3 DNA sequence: TGCGCCAGCAGCTTGGCCGGTAACGAGCAGTACTTC.

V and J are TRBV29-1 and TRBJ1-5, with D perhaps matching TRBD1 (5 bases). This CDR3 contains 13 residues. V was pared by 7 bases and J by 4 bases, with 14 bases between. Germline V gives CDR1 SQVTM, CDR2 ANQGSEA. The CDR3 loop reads CSAAGAPNQPQHF. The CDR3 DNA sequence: TGCAGCGCCGCCGGGGCTCCAAATCAGCCCCAGCATTTT.

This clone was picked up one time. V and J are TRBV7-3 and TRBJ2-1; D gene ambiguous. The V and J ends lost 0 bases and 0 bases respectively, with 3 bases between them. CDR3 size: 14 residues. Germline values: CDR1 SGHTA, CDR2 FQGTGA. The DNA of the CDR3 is TGTGCCAGCAGCTTAACTAACTCCTACAATGAGCAGTTCTTC. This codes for CASSLTNSYNEQFF.

The CDR3 region is CASSPRQGKSTDTQYF. In nucleotides, the CDR3 is TGTGCCAGTAGTCCTAGACAGGGGAAAAGCACAGATACGCAGTATTTT. This chain uses TRBV19 with TRBJ2-3; 8 nucleotides agree with TRBD1. The length of the CDR3 is 16 residues. Germline V gene lookup returns CDR1 LNHDA and CDR2 SQIVND (reference sequence). Trimming cost V 5 bases and J 0 bases; bases outside gene matches: 7.

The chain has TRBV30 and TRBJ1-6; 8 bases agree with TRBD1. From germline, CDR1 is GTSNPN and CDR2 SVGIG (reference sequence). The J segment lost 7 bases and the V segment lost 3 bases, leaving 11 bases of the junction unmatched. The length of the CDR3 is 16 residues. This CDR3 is CAWRGLQGAGNSPLHF. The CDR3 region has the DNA TGTGCCTGGAGGGGCCTCCAGGGGGCTGGGAATTCACCCCTCCACTTT.